This note documents a single TCR beta chain sequence. Sequencing used immunoSEQ multiplex PCR; TCRdb keeps in-frame clones, though not all of them. This sample has 200,000 to 250,000 clones, with about four fifths found just once. The data derive from a study of blood T cell repertoires in COVID-19. This TCR was sampled from a woman under 30 with acute or convalescent COVID-19. The specimen was peripheral blood.

The CDR3 region has the DNA TGTGCCAGCAGCTTGCGAACAGGGATAAACACCGGGGAGCTGTTTTTT. As protein: CASSLRTGINTGELFF. V usage is TRBV5-4 and J usage is TRBJ2-2; D perhaps matches TRBD1 (6 bases). The CDR3 is 16 residues long. Germline CDR1 is SGHNT and CDR2 is YYREEE (reference sequence). Trimming cost V 1 base and J 2 bases, with 12 bases left between them.